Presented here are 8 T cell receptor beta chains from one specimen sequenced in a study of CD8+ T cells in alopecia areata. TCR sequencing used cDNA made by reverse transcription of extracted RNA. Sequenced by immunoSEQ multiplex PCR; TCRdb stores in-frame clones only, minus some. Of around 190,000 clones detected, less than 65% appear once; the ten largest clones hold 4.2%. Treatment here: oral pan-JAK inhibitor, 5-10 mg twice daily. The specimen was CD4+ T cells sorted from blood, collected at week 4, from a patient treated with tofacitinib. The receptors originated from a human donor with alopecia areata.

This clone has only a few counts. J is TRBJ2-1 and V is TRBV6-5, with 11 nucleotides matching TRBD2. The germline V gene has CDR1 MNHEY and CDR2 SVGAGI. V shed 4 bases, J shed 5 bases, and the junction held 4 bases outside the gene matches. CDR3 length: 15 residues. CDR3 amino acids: CASSFLAGGNNEQFF. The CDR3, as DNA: TGTGCCAGCAGTTTTCTAGCGGGAGGAAACAATGAGCAGTTCTTC.

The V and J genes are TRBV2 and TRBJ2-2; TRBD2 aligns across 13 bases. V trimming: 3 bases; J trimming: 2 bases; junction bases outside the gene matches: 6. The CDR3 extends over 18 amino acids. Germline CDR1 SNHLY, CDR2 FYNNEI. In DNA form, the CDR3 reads TGTGCCAGCAGTGACCCACTAGCGGGGGGGCCAAACACCGGGGAGCTGTTTTTT. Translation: CASSDPLAGGPNTGELFF.

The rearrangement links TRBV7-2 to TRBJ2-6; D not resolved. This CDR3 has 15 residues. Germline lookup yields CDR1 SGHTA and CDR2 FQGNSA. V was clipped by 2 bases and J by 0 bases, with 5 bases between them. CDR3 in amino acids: CASSLWRSGANVLTF. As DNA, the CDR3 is TGTGCCAGCAGCTTATGGCGCTCTGGGGCCAACGTCCTGACTTTC.

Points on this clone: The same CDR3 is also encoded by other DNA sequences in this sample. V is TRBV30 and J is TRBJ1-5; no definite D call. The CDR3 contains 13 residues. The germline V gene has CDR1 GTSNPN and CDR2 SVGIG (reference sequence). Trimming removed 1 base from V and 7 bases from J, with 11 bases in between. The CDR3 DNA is TGTGCCTGGAGTGCGGCGGGAGGGCAGCCCCAGCATTTT. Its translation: CAWSAAGGQPQHF.

In nucleotides, the CDR3 is TGTGCCTGGAGTGTAATATCTAACTATGGCTACACCTTC. Translated, it gives CAWSVISNYGYTF. The genes are TRBV30 and TRBJ1-2; D uncertain. The ends were cut back, 0 bases at V and 0 bases at J, with 5 bases in the middle. The CDR3 is made up of 13 amino acids. Germline loops: CDR1 GTSNPN, CDR2 SVGIG (reference sequence). The full variable domain, completed using reference TRBV30 and TRBJ1-2, is SQTIHQWPATLVQPVGSPLSLECTVEGTSNPNLYWYRQAAGRGLQLLFYSVGIGQISSEVPQNLSASRPQDRQFILSSKKLLLSDSGFYLCAWSVISNYGYTFGSGTRLTVV.

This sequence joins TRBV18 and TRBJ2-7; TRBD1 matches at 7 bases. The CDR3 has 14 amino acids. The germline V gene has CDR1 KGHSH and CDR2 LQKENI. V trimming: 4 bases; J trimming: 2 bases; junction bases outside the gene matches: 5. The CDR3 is CASSLRDRAYEQYF. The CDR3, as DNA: TGTGCCAGCTCACTCCGGGACAGAGCCTACGAGCAGTACTTC.

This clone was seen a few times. CDR3 DNA: TGTGCCACCAGCAGGACCAAACAGGGGGCTTCCGGGGAGCTGTTTTTT. Translated, it gives CATSRTKQGASGELFF. The V and J genes are TRBV15 and TRBJ2-2, with 9 bases lining up with TRBD1. This CDR3 comprises 16 residues. The V segment lost 3 bases and the J segment 6 bases; nucleotides outside the gene matches: 8. CDR1 is LNHNV, CDR2 YYDKDF, per germline (reference sequence).

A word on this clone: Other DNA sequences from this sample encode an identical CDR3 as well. The CDR3 DNA reads as TGTGCCTGGAGTGCGGGCAGCAATCAGCCCCAGCATTTT. Its protein product is CAWSAGSNQPQHF. This chain links TRBV30 with TRBJ1-5; no clear D. V was shortened by 1 base and J by 1 base, with 5 bases between the two germline ends. This CDR3 has 13 residues. CDR1 GTSNPN and CDR2 SVGIG come from the germline V gene (reference sequence).